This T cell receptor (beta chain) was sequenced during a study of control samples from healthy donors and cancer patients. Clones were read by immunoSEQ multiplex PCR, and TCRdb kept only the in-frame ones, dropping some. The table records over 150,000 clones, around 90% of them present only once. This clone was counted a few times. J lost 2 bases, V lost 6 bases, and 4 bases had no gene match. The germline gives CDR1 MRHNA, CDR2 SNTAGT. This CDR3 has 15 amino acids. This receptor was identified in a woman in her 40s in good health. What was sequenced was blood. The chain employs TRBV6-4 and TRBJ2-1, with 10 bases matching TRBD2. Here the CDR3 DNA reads TGTGCCAGCAGCCTCACTAGCGGGGCCTACAATGAGCAGTTCTTC. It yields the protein CASSLTSGAYNEQFF.